The T cell receptor (beta chain) under discussion was sequenced for a study of T-cell reconstitution after alpha-beta-depleted transplantation in children. General study points: Reportedly, alpha-beta T cells present about two months post-transplant originated from several hundred expanded clones of graft origin. It was newly produced T cells that mostly accounted for T-cell counts and diversity one year after transplant. The high TCRbeta diversity at day 60 in some patients came from surviving recipient T cells and thymic progenitors.

This CDR3 comprises 14 residues. Germline V gives CDR1 DFQATT, CDR2 SNEGSKA (reference sequence). Trimming cost V 8 bases and J 2 bases, with 18 bases left between them. Details on this clonotype: The antigen remains undetermined.

Construction of the TCRbeta library involved unique molecular identifiers. TCRdb re-derived calls from the PCR reads in MiXCR, one entry per CDR3 protein. Among fewer than 1 million distinct CDR3 sequences, approximately 15% were seen once, and the ten largest hold about 4.6%. The J gene is TRBJ1-1, the V gene TRBV20-1, with D possibly TRBD1 on 5 matching bases. This specimen consisted of PBMCs, mostly from graft donor cells, obtained 360 days after TCRalphabeta/CD19-depleted stem cell transplant. The receptor was derived from a male patient younger than 18 who had a stem cell transplant for acute lymphoblastic leukemia, so the T cells may come from the graft donor. This CDR3 is CSLFRDGPNTEAFF. CDR3 coding DNA: TGCAGTCTCTTTAGGGACGGCCCTAACACTGAAGCTTTCTTT.